This TCR beta chain emerged from a study of a mutant IDH1 vaccine in newly diagnosed glioma. Turning to the study itself: It was radiotherapy, temozolomide, or both that patients received previously, with most receiving both. General study results and limits: Of the patients, less than 95% had vaccine-induced immune responses. Pseudoprogression showed no apparent link to changes in top peripheral T cell clonotypes.

With 4 bases clipped from V and 7 bases from J, the junction kept 10 bases outside the gene matches. The CDR3 is 15 amino acids. Germline V gives CDR1 SGHRS, CDR2 YFSETQ. The protocol was immunoSEQ multiplex PCR, while the TCRdb copy is restricted to in-frame clones and leaves out a portion. The table includes around 99,000 clones, around 80% detected once. The time point is: baseline, week 1 (first vaccination visit). Treatment: pre-vaccination baseline after standard-of-care therapy. New WHO grade 3 or 4 astrocytomas that were IDH1-mutant and ATRX-lost had been found in donors. Remarks on this clone: Its antigen is not identified.

This rearrangement joins TRBV5-1 to TRBJ2-7; 11 nucleotides align to TRBD1. Specimen: PBMCs, collected from a glioma patient treated with radiotherapy, temozolomide or both. The receptor was derived from a man aged 40-49 years with glioma. The CDR3 DNA sequence: TGCGCCAGCAGCCGGGACAGGGGGGATGTGTCGGAGCAGTACTTC. Translated, it gives CASSRDRGDVSEQYF.